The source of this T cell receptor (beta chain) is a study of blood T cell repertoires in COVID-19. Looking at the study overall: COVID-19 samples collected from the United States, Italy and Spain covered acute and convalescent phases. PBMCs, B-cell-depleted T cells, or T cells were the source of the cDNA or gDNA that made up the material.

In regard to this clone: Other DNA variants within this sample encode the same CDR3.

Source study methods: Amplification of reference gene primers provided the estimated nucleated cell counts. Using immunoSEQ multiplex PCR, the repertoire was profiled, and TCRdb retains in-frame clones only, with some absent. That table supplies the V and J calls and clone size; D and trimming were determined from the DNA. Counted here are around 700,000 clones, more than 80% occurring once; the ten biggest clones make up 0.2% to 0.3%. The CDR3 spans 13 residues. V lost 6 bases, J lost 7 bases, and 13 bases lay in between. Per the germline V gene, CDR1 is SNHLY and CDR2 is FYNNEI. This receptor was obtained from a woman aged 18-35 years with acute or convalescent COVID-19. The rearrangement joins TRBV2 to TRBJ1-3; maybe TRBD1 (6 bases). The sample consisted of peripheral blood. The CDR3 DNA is TGTGCCAGCAGCAGGGGACCGGGCAACACCATATATTTT. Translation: CASSRGPGNTIYF.